This TCR beta chain was recovered during a study of cytomegalovirus exposure and HLA in healthy donors (dated 2017 in TCRdb). Regarding the study in general: An earlier analysis of some 600 of the donors reported 276 Gb of sequence data and roughly 120 million unique TCR beta sequences obtained from around 170 million T cells. Four or five DR-DQ haplotypes were treated as single units for association and clustering because of strong linkage in the cohort. The number of typed donors differed by locus: roughly 620-640 for A, B, C, DRB1 and DQB1; 500 to 550 for DQA1; some 610 for DPA1; and about 450 for DPB1. On average, 235,054 unique TCR beta nucleotide sequences were sequenced per donor among a few hundred genotyped donors of the cohort, with roughly 18% of those sequences being non-productive. Every discovery cohort repertoire had been produced on one sequencing platform. Of the approximately 400 genotyped donors, over 70% fell in the genetic ancestry cluster associated with self-reported Caucasian donors. Donor age, sex, ethnicity and CMV serostatus were compiled together with the repertoire data. A separate validation cohort of approximately 130 different subjects was used in addition to the roughly 670-subject first cohort. Roughly 300 gigabases of sequencing data and around 80 million unique TCR sequences made up an early release that covered under 750 HLA-typed donors. In a later analysis, previously published TCR beta repertoires from about 640 donors were re-analyzed and high-resolution HLA genotyping was added so that TCR occurrence patterns could be studied. Using immunosequencing, the study profiled T cell repertoires from around 670 subjects and related those repertoires to cytomegalovirus serostatus. The study aimed to test whether signatures of past pathogen exposure could be identified by cataloging public T cell receptors. An earlier analysis of around 540 of the donors applied high-throughput TCR beta sequencing to assess whether each TCR beta V gene segment acted as functional or pseudogenic. Rather than drawing on any new phenotypic data, the later analysis identified candidate immune exposures from TCR beta sequences and the way those sequences occurred across donors. HLA typing included class I and class II loci at four-digit resolution. To predict cytomegalovirus infection status, the study brought together high-throughput TCR immunosequencing, statistical association of individual TCRs with disease status, and machine learning. A later genetic analysis took genome-wide SNP genotypes for 398 of the 666 donors and used that subset as a discovery cohort.

On the study overall, not on this receptor specifically: In vitro tests confirmed that a few of the cytomegalovirus-associated TCR beta chains recognize cytomegalovirus antigens. A later analysis found that HLA-associated TCR beta chains were more clonally expanded and had lower generation probabilities than equally common non-associated chains. The earlier analysis of 450 to 700 of the donors excluded seventeen rarely observed V segments, including chromosome 9 orphons, because counts were too low. Assigning TCR associations to individual alleles was difficult when HLA alleles, especially DR and DQ, strongly co-occurred. A further reported finding was that TCR beta sequences accurately predicted the HLA-A and HLA-B alleles for most subjects in the first cohort. According to a later analysis, TCR association rates differed among HLA loci, with DRB1 alleles showing the most associated TCRs and HLA-C alleles showing the fewest. Most TCR sequences were seen in very few donors, while some public TCRs were found in many individuals. In a later genetic analysis, fewer N-insertions in productive TCRs were reported among donors in an Asian-associated ancestry cluster than the roughly 710-donor mean. A later genetic analysis associated a missense DCLRE1C variant with V-gene and J-gene trimming of TCR beta chains, and an independent cohort replicated the association. According to the authors, the approach could potentially be generalized to other disease states and immunological phenotypes. Only TCR beta chains were sequenced in this cohort, and the absence of alpha or paired-chain data limited detectable features. A total of 150 or so TCR beta chains were listed by the study as associated with cytomegalovirus. For the cohort, immune exposure information was limited to CMV serostatus. A later analysis associated 17,000 or so TCR beta sequences with specific HLA alleles at a false discovery rate of 0.05. A later analysis found that most CMV-associated TCR beta chains appeared HLA-restricted, with HLA associations seemingly driven largely by CMV exposure. Because the 87-base-pair reads could not distinguish some IMGT-functional V segments, including TRBV6-2 and TRBV6-3, those segments were excluded. A later analysis reported that several top co-occurrence clusters appeared linked to parvovirus B19, influenza, CMV and Epstein-Barr virus. The classifier was reported to diagnose cytomegalovirus status with high specificity and sensitivity in both the original and validation cohorts. Correlated functional status among segregating V segments might be attributable to linkage disequilibrium, but an unknown experimental factor could not be ruled out. Because HLA typing was missing for some donors at each locus, association tests included only the typed subset. Roughly uniform sequencing depth across donors was assumed in presence/absence analyses, although this assumption may not hold. In an earlier analysis of 587 of the donors, most TCR beta V segments were observed in productive rearrangements about 87% or about 30% of the time, broadly matching IMGT annotations. A group of highly shared sequence variants was considered likely to be a technical artifact of the sequencing pipeline.

The library relied on the immunoSEQ multiplex PCR assay. For the multiplex PCR, a mixture combining 60 forward primers for TCR Vbeta segments and 13 reverse primers for TCR Jbeta segments was used. A multiplex PCR assay on genomic DNA amplified the CDR3 region of rearranged TCR beta genes. On the Illumina HiSeq System, the amplified TCR beta libraries were sequenced as 87-base-pair reads. Turning to the authors' computational methods: A later analysis counted about 80 million unique TCR beta chains across the 500 to 850 repertoires, and some 11 million of these chains were shared by at least two donors. A nearest-neighbor algorithm error-corrected the raw reads and collapsed the reads into unique sequences, merging closely related sequences to remove PCR and sequencing errors. To assign V, D and J gene segments, CDR3 sequences were aligned to IMGT reference sequences. For a sequence to be retained, at least a six-nucleotide match to both a V gene segment and a J gene segment was required. Rearrangements were called productive when the CDR3 lacked stop codons and stayed in frame with V and J; all others were non-productive. CDR3 was defined by IMGT convention, running from the second conserved V-encoded cysteine to the conserved J-encoded phenylalanine. Sequences without an unambiguous match to a single V gene segment were excluded from the earlier analysis of almost 600 of the donors. An earlier analysis of some 610 of the donors called V segments functional above 56.7% productive rearrangements and segregating when the between-donor standard deviation exceeded 5%. To diagnose cytomegalovirus status from the catalog of TCR beta chain sequences, a statistical classification framework was built. In a later analysis, TCR nucleotide sequences were compared against IMGT/GENE-DB human TR gene sequences so that V and J genes could be assigned. The TCRdist pipeline was used in a later analysis to assign CDR3 sequences and most-parsimonious VDJ recombination scenarios. In a later analysis, every TCR beta chain was defined by the combination of its CDR3 amino acid sequence and its V-gene family, and reads without a unique V-gene family were dropped. To address suspected cross-contamination and a sequencing artifact, a later analysis removed approximately 600 highly shared, low-generation-probability nucleotide sequences. A later analysis calculated a clonal expansion index for each public chain from normalized within-repertoire ranks of inferred template counts. A later analysis computed generation probabilities with a VDJ recombination model fitted to out-of-frame rearrangements, and checked the results against IGoR. Hypergeometric tests were used in a later analysis to score TCR-TCR, TCR-HLA and TCR-CMV co-occurrence, with a repertoire-size bias correction applied to the TCR pairs. In a later analysis, false discovery rates were estimated by permuting HLA or CMV assignments 20 times. In a later analysis, co-occurring TCRs were grouped using DBSCAN, and TCRdist sequence similarity was added for clustering within HLA-allele-positive subsets. Repertoires with fewer than 30,000 or more than 120,000 public chains, plus five repertoires with anomalous nucleotide sharing, were excluded from co-occurrence clustering. The immuneACCESS repertoire file appears here via TCRdb, limited to in-frame rearrangements. These files lack a portion of the clones; in checked studies, under half of the deficit traces to unresolved V genes, and the cause of the others is not known. V and J calls plus clone size are reproduced from that table; the DNA served to infer D and trimming. In this sample the table shows approximately 100,000 clones, less than 80% of which occur a single time. The top ten hold 4.1% of the sample.

Of note for this clone: The target of this receptor is not known. Per-nucleotide qualities are absent, and no much larger clonotype sits a single base away.

According to the germline V gene (reference sequence), CDR1 reads GTSNPN and CDR2 reads SVGIG. At the junction V is shortened by 3 bases and J by 1 base; bases outside the gene matches: 2. Spanning cysteine to phenylalanine, the CDR3 consists of 14 amino acids. Only the CDR3 part of the read is kept: 42 bases, read in frame from the first base. The cohort was made up of roughly 670 healthy bone marrow donors. All cohort members were sampled while nominally healthy, although unrecorded immune exposures were likely present. The donor was CMV seronegative and was included in the group of a few hundred seronegative cohort members. A peripheral blood sample was collected from each donor, and TCR beta sequencing was performed on peripheral blood mononuclear cells. Genomic DNA extraction from the blood cell samples was performed with the Qiagen DNeasy Blood Extraction Kit.

The sequenced sample consisted of PBMCs. The sequence links TRBV30 to TRBJ2-2; TRBD2 matches 7 bases in the middle. The clonotype was recovered from a man aged 40-49 years in good health and CMV-seronegative. The CDR3 region: CAWRLAGNTGELFF. The sequenced DNA: TGTGCCTGGAGATTAGCGGGGAACACCGGGGAGCTGTTTTTT.